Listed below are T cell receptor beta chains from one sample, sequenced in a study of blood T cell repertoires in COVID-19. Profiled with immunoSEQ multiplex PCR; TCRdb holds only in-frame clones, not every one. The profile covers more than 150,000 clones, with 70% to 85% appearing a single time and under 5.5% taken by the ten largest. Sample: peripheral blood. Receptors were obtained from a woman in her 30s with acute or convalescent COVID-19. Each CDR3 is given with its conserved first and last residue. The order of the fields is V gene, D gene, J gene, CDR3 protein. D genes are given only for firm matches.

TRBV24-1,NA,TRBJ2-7,CATSDPGQSYEQYF
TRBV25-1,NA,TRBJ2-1,CASSQGAGEQFF
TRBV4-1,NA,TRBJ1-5,CASSQDDRSNQPQHF
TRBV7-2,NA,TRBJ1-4,CASSLWASEKLFF
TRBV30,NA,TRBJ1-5,CAWTIRAGDRPQHF
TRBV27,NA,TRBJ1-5,CASRVQGSNQPQHF
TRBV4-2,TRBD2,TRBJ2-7,CASSQDVAGTSYEQYF
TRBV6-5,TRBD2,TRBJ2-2,CACWLAVNTGELFF
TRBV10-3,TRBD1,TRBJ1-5,CAISESLQGAYSNQPQHF
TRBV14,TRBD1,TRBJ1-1,CASRGQGNTEAFF
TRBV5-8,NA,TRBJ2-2,CASSLSVRNTGELFF
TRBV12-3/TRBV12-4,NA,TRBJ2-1,CASSFPSNEQFF
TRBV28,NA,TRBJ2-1,CGSVGGGKIEQFF
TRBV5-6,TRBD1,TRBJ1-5,CASSHGGQGDNQPQHF
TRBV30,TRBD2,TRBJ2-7,CAWSVRGLAWAYEQYF
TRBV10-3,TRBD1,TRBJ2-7,CAITQPLPGQLFGYEQYF
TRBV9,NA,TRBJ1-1,CASSPVGAESDAFF
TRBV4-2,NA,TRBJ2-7,CASSQEMEALYEQYF
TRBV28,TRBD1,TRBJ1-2,CASSLPTGGAWTNYGYTF
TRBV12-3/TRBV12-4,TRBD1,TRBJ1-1,CASGQGRNTEAFF
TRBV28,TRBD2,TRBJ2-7,CASSPGGGVLSYEQYF
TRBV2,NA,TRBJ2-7,CASRRGQAGEQYF
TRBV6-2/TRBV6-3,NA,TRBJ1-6,CASSHKDGLNSPLHF
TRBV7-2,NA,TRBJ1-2,CASSLKGVYGYTF
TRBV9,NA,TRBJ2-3,CASSARASGDTQYF
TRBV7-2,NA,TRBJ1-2,CASSLGGQTYGYTF
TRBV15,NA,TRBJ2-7,CATSRERQGPSYEQYF
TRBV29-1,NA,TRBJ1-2,CSVEGQANYGYTF
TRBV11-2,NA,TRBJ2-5,CASSFRSKTQYF
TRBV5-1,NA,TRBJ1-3,CASRTVSGNTIYF
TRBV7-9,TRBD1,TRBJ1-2,CASSSGTGGFYGYTF
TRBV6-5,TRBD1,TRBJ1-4,CASSQTGGWLKLFF
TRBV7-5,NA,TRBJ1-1,CVRSFLPREQGMNTEAFF
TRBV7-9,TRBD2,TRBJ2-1,CASSLAGGLAGGREQFF
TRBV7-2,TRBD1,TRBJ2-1,CASRRTGMNYEQFF
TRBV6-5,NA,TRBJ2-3,CASRSGTSTDTQYF
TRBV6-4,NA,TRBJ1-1,CASSTGPNTEAFF
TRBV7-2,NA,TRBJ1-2,CASSLGWQGLLGYTF
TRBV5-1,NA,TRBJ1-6,CASNKDSANSPLHF
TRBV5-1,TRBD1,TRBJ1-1,CASSLGGQGAMNTEAFF
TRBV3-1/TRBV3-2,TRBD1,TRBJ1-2,CASTGGTNYGYTF
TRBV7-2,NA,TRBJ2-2,CASSFGAGIASGELFF
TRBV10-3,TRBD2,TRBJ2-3,CAIRALGGTADTQYF
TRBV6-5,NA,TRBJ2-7,CASSLQGREQYF
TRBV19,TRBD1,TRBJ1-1,CASRPGGGLREAFF
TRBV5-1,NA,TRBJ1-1,CASRRAGNTEAFF
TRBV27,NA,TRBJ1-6,CASSSGGFLAPLHF